A single sample is the source of the 3 T cell receptor beta chains below, sequenced in a study of T cells after yellow fever vaccination (dated by TCRdb to about 2019). Library method: 5' RACE. For sequencing, an Illumina HiSeq 2500 was employed. The raw public data were reprocessed by TCRdb itself: fastp quality trimming at Q25, MiXCR clonotype calling, in-frame beta chains only. For every CDR3 protein sequence, its rows merge into one entry that carries the most common genes and DNA. Within this sample are 500,000 to 650,000 distinct CDR3 sequences, with about 15% of them counted one time only. The ten largest clones take up 15% to 20% of the sample. This specimen's treatment or condition label, per the study, means: live attenuated yellow fever vaccine strain. The specimen was PBMCs, collected less than 6 days after the first yellow fever vaccination. All receptors come from a man between 18 and 29 years old who received the YFV17D yellow fever vaccine.

The table lists this clonotype with many counts. V is TRBV9 and J is TRBJ1-2, with D uncertain. This CDR3 region has 11 residues. Germline V lookup: CDR1 SGDLS, CDR2 YYNGEE. V was shortened by 3 bases and J by 1 base, with 1 base between the two germline ends. The CDR3 reads CASSDNYGYTF. The CDR3 bases are TGTGCCAGCAGCGATAACTATGGCTACACCTTC.

The chain uses TRBV9 and TRBJ2-3; D possibly matches TRBD1 or TRBD2 (6 bases each). With 3 bases removed from V and 0 bases from J, the gap between germline ends came to 14 bases. The CDR3 extends over 16 amino acids. Germline values: CDR1 SGDLS, CDR2 YYNGEE. CDR3: CASSGGTPTSTDTQYF. The CDR3, as DNA: TGTGCCAGCAGCGGCGGGACACCCACTAGCACAGATACGCAGTATTTT. The entire variable domain, with the rest obtained from reference TRBV9 and TRBJ2-3, is as follows: DSGVTQTPKHLITATGQRVTLRCSPRSGDLSVYWYQQSLDQGLQFLIQYYNGEERAKGNILERFSAQQFPDLHSELNLSSLELGDSALYFCASSGGTPTSTDTQYFGPGTRLTVL.

This clonotype was counted only a few times. V and J are TRBV24-1 and TRBJ2-5; TRBD2 agrees at 11 bases. Germline assignment: CDR1 KGHDR and CDR2 SFDVKD. The CDR3 has 13 residues. V dropped 11 bases and J dropped 5; count of bases not matched to a gene: 6. The CDR3: CAISGGALETQYF. Written as DNA, the CDR3 is TGTGCCATTAGCGGGGGGGCCCTGGAGACCCAGTACTTC.